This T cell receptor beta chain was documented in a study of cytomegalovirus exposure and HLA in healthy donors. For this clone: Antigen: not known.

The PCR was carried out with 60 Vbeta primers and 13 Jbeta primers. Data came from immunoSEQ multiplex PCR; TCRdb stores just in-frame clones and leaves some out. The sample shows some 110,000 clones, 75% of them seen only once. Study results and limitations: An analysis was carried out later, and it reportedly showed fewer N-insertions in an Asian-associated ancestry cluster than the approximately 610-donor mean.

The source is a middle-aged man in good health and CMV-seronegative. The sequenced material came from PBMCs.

DNA for the CDR3: TGTGCCAGCTCCCCAGGGGCTATCGGCTACACCTTC. Translation gives CASSPGAIGYTF. The genes are TRBV18 and TRBJ1-2; tentative D call: TRBD1 (6 bases). The length of the CDR3 is 12 residues. Trimming took 6 bases from V and 8 from J, leaving 13 bases between them. Per the germline V gene, CDR1 is KGHSH and CDR2 is LQKENI.